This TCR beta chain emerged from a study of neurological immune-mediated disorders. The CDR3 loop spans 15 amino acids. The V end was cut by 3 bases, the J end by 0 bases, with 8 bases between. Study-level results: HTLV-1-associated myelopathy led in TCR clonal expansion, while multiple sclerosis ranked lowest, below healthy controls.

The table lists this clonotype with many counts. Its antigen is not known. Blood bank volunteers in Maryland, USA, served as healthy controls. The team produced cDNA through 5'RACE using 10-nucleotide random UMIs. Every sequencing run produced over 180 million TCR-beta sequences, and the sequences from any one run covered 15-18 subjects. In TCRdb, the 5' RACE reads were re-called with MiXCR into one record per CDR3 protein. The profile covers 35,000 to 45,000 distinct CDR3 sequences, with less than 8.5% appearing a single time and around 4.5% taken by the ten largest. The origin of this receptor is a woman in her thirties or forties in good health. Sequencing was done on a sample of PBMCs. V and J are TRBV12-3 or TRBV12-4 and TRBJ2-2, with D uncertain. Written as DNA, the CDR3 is TGTGCCAGCAGTTTTAGGCTGGCGAACACCGGGGAGCTGTTTTTT. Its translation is CASSFRLANTGELFF.